Listed below are T cell receptor beta chains from one sample, sequenced in a study of cytomegalovirus exposure and HLA in healthy donors. Only in-frame clones appear in the TCRdb table, and some are missing; sequencing was by immunoSEQ multiplex PCR. The table lists 180,000 or so clones, 82% of them singletons, with over 1.5% in the top ten. Sequencing input: PBMCs. Receptors originate from a man in his forties in good health and CMV-seronegative. CDR3s leave out the opening cysteine and the closing phenylalanine or tryptophan. The D gene is left open where the match is weak.

d_gene | v_gene | CDR3aa
NA | TRBV30 | AWRFSANTGELF
NA | TRBV28 | ASSGQINQPQH
TRBD1 | TRBV28 | ASSFLFIDRGRNYGYT
NA | TRBV28 | ASSPANTGELF
NA | TRBV5-1 | ASSFGGRMSTGELF
NA | TRBV27 | ASSFPGAQY
TRBD1 | TRBV7-9 | ASSPTGGTGNTIY
NA | TRBV4-2 | ASSQDGRTDTDTQY
NA | TRBV27 | ASSFAASSYEQY
NA | TRBV28 | ASVGSGARSYEQY
TRBD1 | TRBV6-1 | ASSEALRAGGGY
TRBD1 | TRBV4-3 | ASSQWTITGEPNYGYT
NA | TRBV5-1 | ASSLYRAQPQH
TRBD1 | TRBV19 | ASSSGTAYEQY
TRBD2 | TRBV5-1 | ASSLGAGGNEQF
TRBD2 | TRBV7-9 | ASSTFREGSKTQY
TRBD1 | TRBV7-2 | ASSPGGSGQPQH
NA | TRBV15 | ATSRGSGGQPQH
TRBD1 | TRBV6-6 | ASSENRGMGDTQY
NA | TRBV9 | ASSVRLTGTGEQF
NA | TRBV29-1 | SVETGDYNEQF
NA | TRBV19 | ASTIRGSLSSGNTIY
NA | TRBV6-1 | ASTEGPGNTIY
NA | TRBV19 | ASSNTGVANQPQH
NA | TRBV4-1 | ASSPGAGPPDEQY
NA | TRBV9 | ASSALQGLNTEAF
TRBD1 | TRBV6-4 | ASSDTTGGRTEAF
NA | TRBV7-2 | ASSKTGRSYEQY
NA | TRBV19 | ASSIFGDLPSEQY
NA | TRBV9 | ASSPRTRANYGYT
NA | TRBV6-5 | ASRRDGSTDTQY
TRBD1 | TRBV5-1 | ASSLGGTAATNEKLF
TRBD2 | TRBV6-5 | ASGRTSGFTDTQY
NA | TRBV30 | AWRDYPGEKLF
NA | TRBV20-1 | SANSGTEAF
NA | TRBV27 | ASSLSSGHPYNEQF
TRBD1 | TRBV6-5 | ASRSRQGYEQY
TRBD1 | TRBV19 | ASSIGQENTEAF
TRBD1 | TRBV2 | ASSEGPVVGQVNEQF
NA | TRBV28 | ASSLAGSSNEKLF
TRBD1 | TRBV2 | ASSGGQGARDNYNEQF
TRBD1 | TRBV7-2 | ASSLTGLNQPQH
TRBD1 | TRBV6-5 | ASSYRTGVVDTQY
TRBD1 | TRBV28 | ASTRGTAGNQPQH
TRBD1 | TRBV7-9 | ASSHYGQGSNYEQY
TRBD1 | TRBV7-2 | ASSVKQGAPYEQY
TRBD1 | TRBV28 | ATLTGTGNQPQH
NA | TRBV11-2 | ASSPRTMGRTQY
TRBD2 | TRBV4-2 | ASSRGGSGGVGGANTQY
TRBD1 | TRBV19 | ASTDRRGTEAF
TRBD2 | TRBV5-1 | ASSLGGLAGVTYEQY